The 31 T cell receptor beta chains below come from one sample, sequenced in a study of human T cells and chemical hapten exposure. MiXCR was run by TCRdb on the RACE reads, yielding one entry per CDR3 protein. The sample lists approximately 84,000 distinct CDR3 sequences, under 10% seen once, with more than 1.5% in the top ten. Time point reported: healthy volunteer bleed at 6 weeks. Whole blood, unfractionated, served as the material for total RNA extraction. Material: whole blood. Source of these receptors: a male donor in good health. Some clones in this sample may be carry-over from other donors' samples.

There are a few counts of this clonotype. The chain links TRBV20-1 to TRBJ2-3; TRBD1 is a possible D gene (6 bases). The V end was cut by 3 bases, the J end by 2 bases, with 9 bases between. This CDR3 has 13 amino acids. CDR1 and CDR2 (germline): DFQATT, SNEGSKA (reference sequence). CDR3 DNA: TGCAGTGCTAGGGACAGCGTCACAGATACGCAGTATTTT. Encoded protein: CSARDSVTDTQYF.

The V call is TRBV5-1, the J call TRBJ2-3; TRBD2 aligns across 8 bases. Germline values: CDR1 SGHRS, CDR2 YFSETQ. J lost 3 bases, V lost 0 bases, and 9 bases had no gene match. CDR3 length equals 17 residues. CDR3: CASSLVGQRGITDTQYF. The CDR3 DNA follows: TGCGCCAGCAGCTTGGTAGGGCAGCGGGGGATTACAGATACGCAGTATTTT.

This clonotype was seen more than once but under ten times. J is TRBJ2-3 and V is TRBV18; weak D call: TRBD2 (6 bases). Germline lookup yields CDR1 KGHSH and CDR2 LQKENI. Trimming cost V 3 bases and J 4 bases, with 20 bases left between them. CDR3 length: 17 amino acids. CDR3 DNA sequence: TGTGCCAGCTCACCTGGGGAGTGGCGGGAAAACCCAGATACGCAGTATTTT. It specifies CASSPGEWRENPDTQYF.

This clonotype was observed at least ten times. CDR3 sequence (DNA): TGTGCCAGCAGCCCCACGAGGGGGGTGGCCAAAAACATTCAGTACTTC. Translation gives CASSPTRGVAKNIQYF. The chain recombines TRBV5-5 with TRBJ2-4, with D perhaps assigned TRBD1 or TRBD2 (6 bases each). The CDR3 contains 16 residues. The germline V gene has CDR1 SGHKS and CDR2 YYEKEE (reference sequence). V was cut by 4 bases and J by 1 base, with 15 bases left in between.

This clonotype has a count of ten or more. J is TRBJ1-1 and V is TRBV20-1, with a possible D match to TRBD1 (5 bases). The germline V gene encodes CDR1 DFQATT and CDR2 SNEGSKA (reference sequence). This CDR3 comprises 14 residues. V lost 0 bases, J lost 4 bases, and 12 bases lay in between. The CDR3 bases are TGCAGTGCTAGAGATTTAGGGGAAGCCACTGAAGCTTTCTTT. Translated, it gives CSARDLGEATEAFF.

This clonotype came up a few times. The genes are TRBV19 and TRBJ1-5; TRBD1 might be the D (6 bases). Germline-derived CDR1 and CDR2 are LNHDA and SQIVND (reference sequence). Trimming took 5 bases from V and 8 from J, leaving 25 bases between them. The CDR3 contains 17 residues. The CDR3 DNA reads TGTGCCAGTAGTCTGAGGGGGTGGCGAGGGCAATCGGAGCCCCAGCATTTT. Translation: CASSLRGWRGQSEPQHF. Variable domain in full (rest from reference TRBV19 and TRBJ1-5): DGGITQSPKYLFRKEGQNVTLSCEQNLNHDAMYWYRQDPGQGLRLIYYSQIVNDFQKGDIAEGYSVSREKKESFPLTVTSAQKNPTAFYLCASSLRGWRGQSEPQHFGDGTRLSIL.

The V gene is TRBV6-6, the J gene TRBJ1-5; 8 nucleotides align to TRBD1. The J segment lost 5 bases and the V segment lost 5 bases, leaving 11 bases of the junction unmatched. The CDR3 length is 16 residues. Germline V lookup: CDR1 MNHNY, CDR2 SVGAGI (reference sequence). CDR3 in amino acids: CASSPSGQGNYQPQHF. In DNA, the CDR3 is TGTGCCAGCAGTCCCTCCGGACAGGGAAATTATCAGCCCCAGCATTTT.

V gene TRBV20-1 combines with J gene TRBJ2-7; D gene uncertain. This CDR3 is 14 amino acids long. CDR1 DFQATT and CDR2 SNEGSKA come from the germline V gene (reference sequence). V was trimmed by 5 bases and J by 7 bases, leaving 21 bases between them. The CDR3 spells CSASIRHGQEEQYF. CDR3 sequence (DNA): TGCAGTGCTTCCATTAGACACGGGCAGGAGGAGCAGTACTTC.

The chain couples TRBV5-1 to TRBJ1-2; no clear D gene. Germline CDR1 and CDR2: SGHRS and YFSETQ. The CDR3 totals 13 residues. V was shortened by 4 bases and J by 0 bases, with 7 bases between the two germline ends. The CDR3 here is CASSEGANYGYTF. The CDR3 DNA sequence: TGCGCCAGCAGCGAGGGAGCTAACTATGGCTACACCTTC.

This chain links TRBV9 with TRBJ1-1; possibly TRBD1 for D (5 bases). Germline loops: CDR1 SGDLS, CDR2 YYNGEE. This CDR3 comprises 17 residues. Trimming took off 4 bases at V and 1 base at J, with 20 bases between the two ends. The CDR3 DNA follows: TGTGCCAGCAGCTCCCTCCACTCGGGGGTTGCGAACACTGAAGCTTTCTTT. It translates to CASSSLHSGVANTEAFF.

This clonotype has only a few counts. J is TRBJ2-3 and V is TRBV3-1, with D unresolved. CDR1 and CDR2 from the germline V gene are LGHDT and YNNKEL (reference sequence). The CDR3 is 14 amino acids. V was pared by 1 base and J by 1 base, with 6 bases between. In nucleotides, the CDR3 is TGTGCCAGCAGCCAAGTTGAGGGCACAGATACGCAGTATTTT. The encoded protein is CASSQVEGTDTQYF.

This clonotype was detected a few times. The chain's CDR3 is CASSFRGLENEQFF. CDR3 in DNA: TGTGCCAGCAGTTTCAGGGGGCTTGAAAATGAGCAGTTCTTC. The V and J genes are TRBV27 and TRBJ2-1; 8 bases line up with TRBD1. The CDR3 spans 14 residues. J lost 7 bases, V lost 3 bases, and 5 bases had no gene match. The germline V gene encodes CDR1 MNHEY and CDR2 SMNVEV (reference sequence).

This clonotype was picked up a small number of times. The gene calls are TRBV20-1 and TRBJ2-7; D may correspond to TRBD1 or TRBD2 (5 bases each). Germline V lookup: CDR1 DFQATT, CDR2 SNEGSKA (reference sequence). V lost 3 bases and J 4 bases, leaving 16 bases between the germline ends. The CDR3 loop spans 14 amino acids. DNA of the CDR3: TGCAGTGCTAGGGACCGGGGCTCTGGGTACGAGCAGTACTTC. Its translation: CSARDRGSGYEQYF.

The chain uses TRBV11-2 and TRBJ1-1; tentatively, D is TRBD1 (5 bases). V was pared by 1 base and J by 3 bases, with 21 bases between. Germline V CDR1 and CDR2: SGHAT, FQNNGV. CDR3 length equals 18 residues. The CDR3 DNA is TGTGCCAGCAGCTTAGCCCCGAGGCCAGAAGGGGTGGACACTGAAGCTTTCTTT. This translates into CASSLAPRPEGVDTEAFF.

This clonotype has more than one count but fewer than ten. CDR3 protein: CASTFSEATNEKLFF. The CDR3 nucleotides are TGTGCCAGCACCTTCTCAGAAGCAACTAATGAAAAACTGTTTTTT. The chain combines TRBV5-6 with TRBJ1-4; D unclear. The CDR3 has 15 amino acids. The V gene's germline CDR1 is SGHDT and CDR2 YYEEEE. V was trimmed by 6 bases and J by 0 bases, leaving 12 bases between them. Drawing the rest from reference TRBV5-6 and TRBJ1-4, the complete variable domain is DAGVTQSPTHLIKTRGQQVTLRCSPKSGHDTVSWYQQALGQGPQFIFQYYEEEERQRGNFPDRFSGHQFPNYSSELNVNALLLGDSALYLCASTFSEATNEKLFFGSGTQLSVL.

Comment on this clonotype: The germline gene is not matched at one end of the junction; a read error may be the cause. This chain joins TRBV19 and TRBJ1-1; D possibly corresponds to TRBD1 (5 bases). CDR1 and CDR2 (germline): LNHDA, SQIVND (reference sequence). This CDR3 spans 12 amino acids. CDR3 bases: TGTGCCAGTAAAGGGGAGAACACCGAAGCTTTCTTT. Translation: CASKGENTEAFF.

This clonotype was detected many times. This rearrangement joins TRBV10-3 to TRBJ2-3, with 7 bases lining up with TRBD2. V trimming: 4 bases; J trimming: 4 bases; junction bases outside the gene matches: 8. In germline, CDR1 is ENHRY, CDR2 SYGVKD. The CDR3 is 15 residues long. The DNA for the CDR3 is TGTGCCATCAGTGGAAAAGCGGGAAGTCCAGATACGCAGTATTTT. Translated: CAISGKAGSPDTQYF.

This clonotype has at least ten counts. The V and J genes are TRBV6-2 or TRBV6-3 and TRBJ2-7; 10 bases fit TRBD2. The junction had 5 bases not matched to a gene; V was cut back by 0 bases and J by 0 bases. CDR3 length: 17 residues. The germline gives CDR1 MNHEY, CDR2 SVGEGT. CDR3 nucleotides: TGTGCCAGCAGTTACTCAACTAGCGGGGTCGTCTCCTACGAGCAGTACTTC. This gives the protein CASSYSTSGVVSYEQYF.

This clonotype appeared a few times. The V and J genes are TRBV7-3 and TRBJ2-6; perhaps TRBD1 as D (6 bases). CDR1 and CDR2 from the germline V gene are SGHTA and FQGTGA. The CDR3 covers 17 residues. V lost 2 bases and J 1 base, leaving 12 bases between the germline ends. CDR3 loop: CASSLRDTRSGANVLTF. The CDR3 DNA sequence: TGTGCCAGCAGCTTACGGGACACAAGATCTGGGGCCAACGTCCTGACTTTC. The entire variable domain, with the rest obtained from reference TRBV7-3 and TRBJ2-6, is as follows: GAGVSQTPSNKVTEKGKYVELRCDPISGHTALYWYRQSLGQGPEFLIYFQGTGAADDSGLPNDRFFAVRPEGSVSTLKIQRTERGDSAVYLCASSLRDTRSGANVLTFGAGSRLTVL.

The chain couples TRBV12-3 or TRBV12-4 to TRBJ2-6; no definite D call. The CDR3 totals 13 residues. The V end lost 7 bases, the J end lost 1 base, and 5 bases lay between the germline ends. CDR3 bases: TGTGCCAGCACCCTATCTGGGGCCAACGTCCTGACTTTC. Its protein is CASTLSGANVLTF.

This sequence joins TRBV15 and TRBJ2-4; 10 bases fit TRBD2. The CDR3 sequence is 18 residues long. Unmatched junction bases numbered 9, after V lost 3 bases and J lost 1 base. Per the germline V gene, CDR1 is LNHNV and CDR2 is YYDKDF (reference sequence). The CDR3 DNA reads TGTGCCACCAGCAGTGAGCGGGGGGGCTCTAGGGCCAAAAACATTCAGTACTTC. Translating gives CATSSERGGSRAKNIQYF.

The chain combines TRBV20-1 with TRBJ1-5, with TRBD1 matching 8 bases. The CDR3 sequence is 15 residues long. Germline-derived CDR1 and CDR2 are DFQATT and SNEGSKA (reference sequence). Trimming removed 3 bases from V and 6 bases from J; junction bases left unmatched: 10. DNA for the CDR3: TGCAGTGCTAGTGCTCGACAGGGGAGTCGTCAGCCCCAGCATTTT. This gives the protein CSASARQGSRQPQHF.

The chain carries TRBV5-4 and TRBJ2-7; 13 bases agree with TRBD2. This CDR3 spans 15 amino acids. Germline V gene data show CDR1 as SGHNT and CDR2 as YYREEE (reference sequence). With 4 bases clipped from V and 7 bases from J, the junction kept 8 bases outside the gene matches. The CDR3 protein is CASSPGLAGNGEQYF. CDR3 DNA: TGTGCCAGCAGCCCGGGACTAGCGGGAAATGGTGAGCAGTACTTC. The variable domain in full, with the rest retrieved from reference TRBV5-4 and TRBJ2-7, is ETGVTQSPTHLIKTRGQQVTLRCSSQSGHNTVSWYQQALGQGPQFIFQYYREEENGRGNFPPRFSGLQFPNYSSELNVNALELDDSALYLCASSPGLAGNGEQYFGPGTRLTVT.

Many counts were recorded for this clonotype. The genes are TRBV7-2 and TRBJ1-1; D unclear. This CDR3 has 14 residues. CDR1 and CDR2 (germline): SGHTA, FQGNSA. V was cut by 5 bases and J by 4 bases, with 14 bases left in between. CDR3 region: CASSVQVKGTEAFF. The CDR3 DNA sequence: TGTGCCAGCAGCGTACAAGTTAAGGGCACTGAAGCTTTCTTT.

The sample holds a few counts of this clonotype. This chain links TRBV7-3 with TRBJ2-1; TRBD1 is a possible D gene (6 bases). Germline CDR1 reads SGHTA; CDR2 reads FQGTGA. The CDR3 totals 15 residues. The V gene lost 1 base and the J gene lost 6 bases, with 13 bases spanning the gap. The CDR3 region is CASSLRGLGSNEQFF. CDR3 DNA: TGTGCCAGCAGCTTAAGGGGGCTAGGAAGCAATGAGCAGTTCTTC.

The chain carries TRBV18 and TRBJ1-2; D gene ambiguous. V lost 2 bases to trimming and J lost 6 bases, with 16 bases between them. CDR1 is KGHSH and CDR2 is LQKENI in the germline V gene. CDR3 length: 15 amino acids. DNA of the CDR3: TGTGCCAGCTCACCAATCGAGCAAACTTCTGATGGCTACACCTTC. Its protein is CASSPIEQTSDGYTF.

This clonotype was seen a handful of times. The chain combines TRBV27 with TRBJ1-1; D ambiguous. Trimming pared 3 bases from V and 2 bases from J, leaving 7 bases between. The CDR3 has 13 residues. Looked up from germline, CDR1 is MNHEY and CDR2 is SMNVEV (reference sequence). The CDR3 DNA reads TGTGCCAGCAGTTTCGGGATCAACACTGAAGCTTTCTTT. It is translated as CASSFGINTEAFF.

This clonotype was picked up a small number of times. The chain couples TRBV6-5 to TRBJ2-7, with D tentatively TRBD2 (5 bases). The CDR3 length is 13 residues. Trimming left V 2 bases short and J 7 bases short, with 12 bases between. CDR1 and CDR2 from the germline V gene are MNHEY and SVGAGI. CDR3 in DNA: TGTGCCAGCAGTTACGTCCGCTCGGGGGAGCAGTACTTC. It translates to CASSYVRSGEQYF.

This clonotype was detected only a few times. V usage is TRBV27 and J usage is TRBJ2-7, with no clear D. Deletions cut 3 bases from V and 2 bases from J, with 8 bases between. Germline V lookup: CDR1 MNHEY, CDR2 SMNVEV (reference sequence). This CDR3 is 13 amino acids long. CDR3 in amino acids: CASSFGPTYEQYF. As DNA, the CDR3 is TGTGCCAGCAGTTTCGGACCAACCTACGAGCAGTACTTC.

Many counts were recorded for this clonotype. The genes are TRBV20-1 and TRBJ2-3; 7 bases match TRBD2. Trimming cost V 5 bases and J 1 base; bases outside gene matches: 12. CDR1 is DFQATT and CDR2 is SNEGSKA in the germline V gene (reference sequence). This CDR3 has 16 residues. Here the CDR3 DNA reads TGCAGTGCTGCCCGGGCTAGCGGCGTGGGCACAGATACGCAGTATTTT. Amino acid sequence: CSAARASGVGTDTQYF.

The chain carries TRBV12-3 or TRBV12-4 and TRBJ1-5, with D uncertain. The CDR3 consists of 14 residues. Trimming shortened V by 6 bases and J by 9 bases, and 18 bases separated the two germline ends. The CDR3 spells CASSQTGSLGPQHF. CDR3 sequence (DNA): TGTGCCAGCAGCCAAACGGGCAGTTTAGGGCCCCAGCATTTT.